The entry below gives a single T cell receptor (beta chain) sequence along with its context. Sequencing of TCR beta, carried out with a high-throughput approach, was applied to CD8+ and CD4+ T cells from the blood. The multiple sclerosis controls comprised treatment-naive patients whose relapsing-remitting disease was stable or active. CD8+ and CD4+ T cells were negatively isolated; TEMRA cells were FACS-enriched. The source of the sample is a study of CD8 T cells in Susac syndrome. The germline gives CDR1 DFQATT, CDR2 SNEGSKA (reference sequence). The CDR3 has 17 residues. V was shortened by 0 bases and J by 5 bases, with 20 bases between the two germline ends. Random hexamers served to reverse transcribe roughly 0.5 to 1 ug RNA. Amplification of TCR beta CDR3 was carried out by immunoSEQ multiplex PCR, which covered 54 Vbeta and 13 Jbeta segments. TCRdb fed the immunoSEQ multiplex PCR reads into MiXCR, producing one record per CDR3 protein. The sample records approximately 280,000 distinct CDR3 sequences, around 83% being singletons.

The clonotype was recovered from a human donor with multiple sclerosis. The specimen sequenced was CD8+ T cells from PBMCs. The chain employs TRBV20-1 and TRBJ1-5, with D perhaps TRBD1 (5 bases). CDR3 bases: TGCAGTGCTAGAGATCGTTTAAGCTACCCAGGGCATCAGCCCCAGCATTTT. Encoded protein: CSARDRLSYPGHQPQHF.